Listed below are T cell receptor beta chains from one sample, sequenced in a study of blood T cell repertoires in COVID-19. Produced via immunoSEQ multiplex PCR; TCRdb's table is partial and in-frame only. This sample yields roughly 140,000 clones, of which about 87% are seen a single time; under 6.5% belongs to the top ten. The sample taken for sequencing was peripheral blood. These receptors came from a human donor in a cohort sampled during active COVID-19. CDR3s include the opening cysteine and the closing phenylalanine or tryptophan. Fields, in order: clone size, J gene, V gene, D gene, CDR3 DNA, CDR3 protein. D genes are given only for firm matches. Size is stated for part of the rows, as once, few or many counts, or as a class when the clone is expanded.

NA,TRBJ2-7,TRBV28,TRBD1,TGTGCCAGCAGGGGTCCCGGGACAGGGGACTACGAGCAGTACTTC,CASRGPGTGDYEQYF
few,TRBJ2-1,TRBV9,TRBD2,TGTGCCAGCAGCCCCCGCAGCGGGAGCTCCTACAATGAGCAGTTCTTC,CASSPRSGSSYNEQFF
NA,TRBJ2-2,TRBV28,NA,TGTGCCAGCAGACCAACTCAGGGGAACACCGGGGAGCTGTTTTTT,CASRPTQGNTGELFF
NA,TRBJ2-2,TRBV11-2,TRBD1,TGTGCCAGCAGCTCACCGGGACAGGGAGTGGGTGAGGACACCGGGGAGCTGTTTTTT,CASSSPGQGVGEDTGELFF
NA,TRBJ1-5,TRBV30,NA,TGTGCCTGGAGTGTACAGGAAAGGCAGCCCCAGCATTTT,CAWSVQERQPQHF
NA,TRBJ1-4,TRBV9,NA,TGTGCCAGCAGCGTAGACAATGGTAATGAAAAACTGTTTTTT,CASSVDNGNEKLFF
NA,TRBJ2-7,TRBV11-2,TRBD2,TGTGCCAGCAGCTTAGATCGCGGGGGGCACGAGCAGTACTTC,CASSLDRGGHEQYF
NA,TRBJ2-5,TRBV7-2,TRBD2,TGTGCCAGCAGCTTGACTAGCGGGGGCCAGACCCAGTACTTC,CASSLTSGGQTQYF
NA,TRBJ2-1,TRBV2,NA,TGTGCCAGCAGGTGGGACAGCGGGAGAGAGCAGTTCTTC,CASRWDSGREQFF
NA,TRBJ2-2,TRBV4-2,NA,TGTGCCAGCAGCAGCGGCCGGGTCACCGGGGAGCTGTTTTTT,CASSSGRVTGELFF
NA,TRBJ1-3,TRBV9,NA,TGTGCCAGCACTTCGGGGGGCGCGCCACGGAACACCATATATTTT,CASTSGGAPRNTIYF
NA,TRBJ1-4,TRBV28,NA,TGTGCCAGCAGTTTAGGTTACCCAGGGCGAGAGGAAAAACTGTTTTTT,CASSLGYPGREEKLFF
NA,TRBJ2-3,TRBV28,NA,TGTGCCAGCAGCCCACAGGGGACTAGCACAGATACGCAGTATTTT,CASSPQGTSTDTQYF
NA,TRBJ1-1,TRBV27,TRBD1,TGTGCCAGCAGTCCACAGGGGGAGAACACTGAAGCTTTCTTT,CASSPQGENTEAFF